This is a list of T cell receptor beta chains from one sample in a study of cytomegalovirus exposure and HLA in healthy donors. The protocol was immunoSEQ multiplex PCR, while the TCRdb copy is restricted to in-frame clones and leaves out a portion. The table includes roughly 81,000 clones, around 77% detected once. The specimen sequenced was PBMCs. The receptor set was obtained from a boy between 10 and 17 years old in good health and CMV-seronegative. The CDR3 runs from the conserved cysteine through the conserved F or W. Each record gives: V gene, J gene, D gene, clone size, CDR3 DNA, CDR3 protein. D genes are given only for firm matches. Only some rows state a clone size, as once, few, many or a class for expanded clones.

TRBV6-1	TRBJ2-2	TRBD2	.	TGTGCCAGCATAGCTCAGGCGGGAGTGTCCGGGGAGCTGTTTTTT	CASIAQAGVSGELFF
TRBV6-5	TRBJ1-1	.	few	TGTGCCAGCAGTAGGGGTAGAGGAACTGAAGCTTTCTTT	CASSRGRGTEAFF
TRBV25-1	TRBJ2-7	TRBD1	.	TGTGCCAGCAGTGGTTTGGTACCAGGACAGGGGAGAACCTACGAGCAGTACTTC	CASSGLVPGQGRTYEQYF
TRBV29-1	TRBJ2-7	.	.	TGCAGCGTTGAAGATCATCAGTCCTACGAGCAGTACTTC	CSVEDHQSYEQYF
TRBV7-6	TRBJ2-5	TRBD2	few	TGTGCCAGCAGCATAACAACTAGCGGGTACCAAGAGACCCAGTACTTC	CASSITTSGYQETQYF
TRBV4-3	TRBJ2-1	.	.	TGCGCCAGCGGAGACTCCTACAATGAGCAGTTCTTC	CASGDSYNEQFF
TRBV4-2	TRBJ1-1	.	.	TGTGCCAGCAGCCAAGGTTTTGTGTCCGGTGCGCGGGCTTTCTTT	CASSQGFVSGARAFF
TRBV29-1	TRBJ2-5	.	once	TGCAGCGCCACTACTGGCTCTTGGGAGACCCAGTACTTC	CSATTGSWETQYF
TRBV30	TRBJ1-2	.	few	TGTGCCTGGAGCCCGGGACACCGTAACTATGGCTACACCTTC	CAWSPGHRNYGYTF
TRBV7-6	TRBJ2-7	TRBD1	.	TGTGCCAGCAGCTTTGGGGACAGCTACGAGCAGTACTTC	CASSFGDSYEQYF
TRBV10-3	TRBJ2-7	TRBD2	few	TGTGCCATCAGTGAAAGCGGGACGCACTCCTACGAGCAGTACTTC	CAISESGTHSYEQYF
TRBV29-1	TRBJ2-7	TRBD2	.	TGCAGCGTCAGAGGGACTAGCGGCTCCTACGAGCAGTACTTC	CSVRGTSGSYEQYF
TRBV14	TRBJ2-7	TRBD2	once	TGTGCCAGCAGCCGGGGGACTAGCGCGTTCTACGAGCAGTACTTC	CASSRGTSAFYEQYF
TRBV7-8	TRBJ2-6	.	.	TGTGCCAGCAGCTTAACGAGCAGGGTGCTTGGGGCCAACGTCCTGACTTTC	CASSLTSRVLGANVLTF
TRBV28	TRBJ2-1	TRBD1	.	TGTGCCAGCAGAAGCGGACAGGGGAACTACAATGAGCAGTTCTTC	CASRSGQGNYNEQFF
TRBV30	TRBJ1-1	TRBD1	.	TGTGCCTACGACAGGGGGCGTTTGGACACTGAAGCTTTCTTT	CAYDRGRLDTEAFF
TRBV28	TRBJ1-2	TRBD1	few	TGTGCCAGCAGTTCCCCCAGGGGGGAGGCAGACTATGGCTACACCTTC	CASSSPRGEADYGYTF
TRBV6-1	TRBJ2-3	.	.	TGTGCCGGCAGGGGCCCCCCCACAGATACGCAGTATTTT	CAGRGPPTDTQYF
TRBV20-1	TRBJ1-1	.	.	TGCAGTGTCGGTAACACTGAAGCTTTCTTT	CSVGNTEAFF
TRBV6-1	TRBJ2-7	.	.	TGTGCCATTACGGACAGATTCACCTACGAGCAGTACTTC	CAITDRFTYEQYF
TRBV30	TRBJ1-5	.	.	TGTGCCTGGAGTGCGTTTAACAATCAGCCCCAGCATTTT	CAWSAFNNQPQHF
TRBV4-3	TRBJ2-3	.	.	TGCGCCAGCAGCCAAGACGCGTCTAGCACAGATACGCAGTATTTT	CASSQDASSTDTQYF
TRBV28	TRBJ1-5	TRBD1	.	TGTGCCAGCAGTTACGCTCGGGGACAGGGTAATCAGCCCCAGCATTTT	CASSYARGQGNQPQHF
TRBV5-1	TRBJ1-1	.	.	TGCGCCAGCAGCCCTGGAGGGGAAGCTTTCTTT	CASSPGGEAFF
TRBV5-4	TRBJ2-2	TRBD2	.	TGTGCCAGCAGCTCGGCCGGGACTAGCGGGTTTACCGGGGAGCTGTTTTTT	CASSSAGTSGFTGELFF
TRBV10-3	TRBJ1-2	TRBD1	.	TGTGCCATCAGTGAAGACAGGGAAAACGGCTACACCTTC	CAISEDRENGYTF
TRBV4-1	TRBJ2-5	TRBD1	few	TGCGCCAGCAGCATCGGACAGGGGCTGAGGGAGACCCAGTACTTC	CASSIGQGLRETQYF
TRBV5-1	TRBJ2-7	.	.	TGCGCCAGCAGCTTGCAGGGCCCACGGTACTTC	CASSLQGPRYF
TRBV7-9	TRBJ2-7	.	.	TGTGCCAGCAGCCTCCTTACAGGGTACGAGCAGTACTTC	CASSLLTGYEQYF
TRBV29-1	TRBJ1-5	.	.	TGCAGCGTCGTCCTACAGGGCGGGGGTCAGCCCCAGCATTTT	CSVVLQGGGQPQHF
TRBV25-1	TRBJ1-1	.	.	TGTGCCAGCAGTGAATTCAAGGGGCACACTGAAGCTTTCTTT	CASSEFKGHTEAFF
TRBV7-6	TRBJ2-2	.	.	TGTGCCAGCAGCACGGGACACCAGAACACCGGGGAGCTGTTTTTT	CASSTGHQNTGELFF
TRBV9	TRBJ1-5	.	.	TGTGCCAGCAGCGTACAGGATAGCAATCAGCCCCAGCATTTT	CASSVQDSNQPQHF
TRBV5-1	TRBJ2-2	TRBD2	few	TGCGCCAGCAGCAGAAGCGGGAGGCCCGCCGGGACCGGGGAGCTGTTTTTT	CASSRSGRPAGTGELFF
TRBV6-6	TRBJ1-3	TRBD1	.	TGTGCCAGCAGTAATTGGGCAGGGGGCTCTGGAAACACCATATATTTT	CASSNWAGGSGNTIYF
TRBV30	TRBJ1-4	TRBD1	.	TGTGCCTGGAGTGCGTTCGACAGGGCCTCTGAAAAACTGTTTTTT	CAWSAFDRASEKLFF
TRBV5-1	TRBJ1-2	TRBD1	once	TGCGCCAGCAGCGCGGGACAGACTAACTATGGCTACACCTTC	CASSAGQTNYGYTF
TRBV4-1	TRBJ2-7	.	.	TGCGCCAGCAGCCAAGAAAGCGCCACCGGGGACTACGAGCAGTACTTC	CASSQESATGDYEQYF
TRBV28	TRBJ2-2	TRBD1	.	TGTGCCAGCAGTTTATCAGGGGGTGGTGCCGGGGAGCTGTTTTTT	CASSLSGGGAGELFF
TRBV7-2	TRBJ1-3	.	.	TGTGCCAGCAGCTTAGGGTCAGGGGTTGGAAACACCATATATTTT	CASSLGSGVGNTIYF
TRBV4-1	TRBJ2-3	TRBD2	.	TGCGCCAGCAGCCCCATCTTGGTAGCGGGAGCTATTGATACGCAGTATTTT	CASSPILVAGAIDTQYF
TRBV6-4	TRBJ2-6	TRBD2	.	TGTGCCAGCAGTGGGACTAGCGGCTCTGGGGCCAACGTCCTGACTTTC	CASSGTSGSGANVLTF
TRBV10-3	TRBJ2-1	TRBD2	.	TGTGCCATCAGTGACGGCGGGAGGGCACGGAATGAGCAGTTCTTC	CAISDGGRARNEQFF
TRBV7-6	TRBJ1-2	.	.	TGTGCCAGCAGCTTGGGGGTCGGGACACCCACTTCTCAGAACTATGGCTACACCTTC	CASSLGVGTPTSQNYGYTF
TRBV5-4	TRBJ2-7	TRBD2	.	TGTGCCAGCAGCTTGGCTGGTACAGCGGGATACGAGCAGTACTTC	CASSLAGTAGYEQYF
TRBV7-9	TRBJ2-5	.	.	TGTGCCAGCAGCTCACAGGGGAGGGAGACCCAGTACTTC	CASSSQGRETQYF
TRBV4-3	TRBJ1-3	.	.	TGCGCCAGCAGCCAAGTGAGAGGGGGTTCTGGAAACACCATATATTTT	CASSQVRGGSGNTIYF
TRBV6-1	TRBJ1-2	.	.	TGTGCCAGCAGTGAAGCGGGCGTCAGGGAAACCTATGGCTACACCTTC	CASSEAGVRETYGYTF
TRBV6-5	TRBJ2-1	.	.	TGTGCCAGCGGGGCAGGGGACTACAATGAGCAGTTCTTC	CASGAGDYNEQFF
TRBV27	TRBJ1-6	TRBD1	.	TGTGCCAGCAGACGACAGGGCTGGGATTCACCCCTCCACTTT	CASRRQGWDSPLHF
TRBV9	TRBJ2-7	.	.	TGTGCCAGCAGCGTAGATGGAACTACCTACGAGCAGTACTTC	CASSVDGTTYEQYF
TRBV7-2	TRBJ2-5	.	.	TGTGCCAGCAGCCTACAAGAGACCCAGTACTTC	CASSLQETQYF
TRBV30	TRBJ1-1	.	.	TGTGCCTGGGACATTACCGGGACATCAGAAGCTTTCTTT	CAWDITGTSEAFF
TRBV9	TRBJ1-1	.	once	TGTGCCAGCAGCGAGGCGGTGGTGAACACTGAAGCTTTCTTT	CASSEAVVNTEAFF